The rows below give T cell receptor beta chains drawn from one sample of a study of tumor-infiltrating lymphocytes in primary liver carcinoma. Via MiXCR, TCRdb re-called the multiplex PCR reads, giving one row per CDR3 protein. The sample has more than 150,000 distinct CDR3 sequences; less than 65% are singletons. Sequenced material: peripheral blood. The receptor source for this set is a man in his forties with primary liver carcinoma and hepatitis B virus infection. Each CDR3 is given with its conserved first and last residue. Each record gives: J gene, clone size, D gene, V gene, CDR3 DNA, CDR3 protein. A D gene is named only where the DNA matches it firmly. Size is stated for part of the rows, as once, few or many counts, or as a class when the clone is expanded.

TRBJ2-5,many,TRBD2,TRBV11-2,TGTGCCAGCAGCAACCCGGGACTAGCGGGAACCAAAGAGACCCAGTACTTC,CASSNPGLAGTKETQYF
TRBJ2-3,-,-,TRBV28,TGTGCCAGCAGCTCCACAGTGACTTCCGTGGGAGATACGCAGTATTTT,CASSSTVTSVGDTQYF
TRBJ2-7,-,-,TRBV29-1,TGCAGCGTCGCGGGCCCAGGGGGGTTGAGGGAGCAGTACTTC,CSVAGPGGLREQYF
TRBJ2-3,few,-,TRBV11-2,TGTGCCAGCAGCCGGGGGACGGGAGAGGGGCCAAGCACAGATACGCAGTATTTT,CASSRGTGEGPSTDTQYF
TRBJ1-4,-,TRBD1,TRBV29-1,TGCAGCGTTGGACCCGGGACAGGGGGCACTAATGAAAAACTGTTTTTT,CSVGPGTGGTNEKLFF
TRBJ1-4,-,-,TRBV10-3,TGTGCCATCAGTAAGTCGGGACCCTGGAATGAAAAACTGTTTTTT,CAISKSGPWNEKLFF
TRBJ2-1,-,-,TRBV29-1,TGCAGCGTTGGGAGGCGTGGGGCCGGGCACTACAATGAGCAGTTCTTC,CSVGRRGAGHYNEQFF
TRBJ1-5,-,-,TRBV7-8,TGTGTCAGCAGCTCGGGACTGAATAGCAATCAGCCCCGGCATTTT,CVSSSGLNSNQPRHF
TRBJ2-2,-,TRBD2,TRBV6-2/TRBV6-3,TGTGCCAGCACCTCGGGACTAGCGGGAGGGGTCACCGGGGAGCTGTCTTTT,CASTSGLAGGVTGELSF
TRBJ2-2,-,-,TRBV10-3,TGTACCATCAGTTATGAACCAGGGGAGCTGTTTTTT,CTISYEPGELFF
TRBJ1-5,-,-,TRBV11-2,TGTGCCAGCAGCTTAGCGACAGATCAGCCCCATCATTTT,CASSLATDQPHHF
TRBJ2-7,-,-,TRBV11-2,TGTGCCAGCACCTTAACTGACACAGCATACGAGCAGTACTTC,CASTLTDTAYEQYF
TRBJ2-3,few,-,TRBV29-1,TGCAGCGTTGAAGGGGGGTTGGACACCGGCACAGATACGCAGTATTTT,CSVEGGLDTGTDTQYF
TRBJ2-7,many,-,TRBV11-2,TGTGCCAGCAGCTTATACGCGGTGAACTACGAGCAGTACTTC,CASSLYAVNYEQYF
TRBJ2-3,-,TRBD1,TRBV6-1,TGTGCCAACGGCTCGACAGGGGACGACACAGATACGAAGTATTTT,CANGSTGDDTDTKYF
TRBJ2-1,-,TRBD1,TRBV12-3/TRBV12-4,TGTGCCAGCAGCACAGGGGAAATTCATGTGCAGTTCTTC,CASSTGEIHVQFF
TRBJ1-1,-,-,TRBV7-9,TGTGCCAGCAGCTTCGAAGTGAGCACTGAAGCTTTCTTT,CASSFEVSTEAFF
TRBJ2-7,-,-,TRBV7-9,TGTGCCAGCAGCTTGGGGCTGTTTTCCTACGAGCAGTACTTC,CASSLGLFSYEQYF
TRBJ1-3,-,-,TRBV7-8,TGTGCCAGCAGCCCGCTGGAGTCTGGAAACACCATATGTTTT,CASSPLESGNTICF